This T cell receptor beta chain was captured in a study of shared clonotypes between healthy human individuals. Clones were sequenced by immunoSEQ multiplex PCR, and TCRdb holds only the in-frame ones, with some missing. In the table there are over a million clones, around 97% of which are singletons. Study-wide results and limits: Sharing across several donors was seen in around 5% of naive CD4 clonotypes.

This clone appeared once. Its specificity is not known. Germline assignment: CDR1 KGHSH and CDR2 LQKENI. Trimming took 6 bases from V and 0 from J; bases not matched to a gene: 12. CDR3 length: 18 amino acids. Sample: naive CD4+ T cells sorted from blood. The subset is: CD45RA+ positively selected. The TCR was taken from a man aged 25 to 45 in good health. The chain carries TRBV18 and TRBJ2-4, with 9 bases fitting TRBD2. The CDR3: CASSPIAGVGLAKNIQYF. CDR3 in DNA: TGTGCCAGCTCTCCGATAGCGGGAGTGGGACTAGCCAAAAACATTCAGTACTTC. The full variable domain, rest sourced from reference TRBV18 and TRBJ2-4, is NAGVMQNPRHLVRRRGQEARLRCSPMKGHSHVYWYRQLPEEGLKFMVYLQKENIIDESGMPKERFSAEFPKEGPSILRIQQVVRGDSAAYFCASSPIAGVGLAKNIQYFGAGTRLSVL.